The present TCR beta chain was sequenced within a study of shared clonotypes between healthy human individuals (dated by TCRdb to about 2020). A note on the overall study: The cohort comprised a couple of women and a few men aged 18 to 49 years. Per donor, three plates each were used for CD4 naive and CD4 memory, two for CD8 naive, and one for CD8 memory. To estimate repertoire size and how much clonotypes are shared between individuals, the study performed deep sequencing of blood TCR repertoires from a few healthy adults. To increase sequencing depth and limit assay-specific biases, different laboratories used diverse techniques to prepare libraries and sequence TCR repertoires. Leukapheresis yielded between about 0.94 and 8.9 billion PBMCs per donor. Results the study describes overall, beyond this receptor: Sampling was limited to blood, and TCR repertoires in tissue likely differ from TCR repertoires in blood. When a few donors were compared, the shared fraction of clonotypes was about 5.5% for naive CD4, 3.5% to 4% for naive CD8, about 2.4% for memory CD4, and under 0.5% for memory CD8. The genetic and exposure-history diversity represented was limited by the small number of donors. Even with the large sequencing depth, rarefaction of the sorted-subset datasets indicated that sequencing was incomplete. Based on pairwise subsampling, the degree of clonotype sharing among donors was expected to be affected by sequencing depth. Larger estimated clonotype richness was generally found for naive subsets than for memory subsets. Higher generation probabilities were observed for clonotypes shared by all four sorted-subset donors than for non-shared clonotypes.

CD8 naive samples were CD45RO-negative cells positively selected for CCR7, giving a CD45RA+CCR7+ population that excluded TemRA cells. The donors were healthy, HIV-negative adults who had no recently reported acute infections or vaccinations. Only Caucasian adults living in Nashville, Tennessee, USA were represented among the donors. Blood was obtained by leukapheresis, after which PBMCs were separated by Ficoll-Histopaque density gradient centrifugation and cryopreserved in liquid nitrogen vapor phase. Purity and quantity of every magnetically sorted T cell population were checked by analytical flow cytometry. From each sorted fraction, genomic DNA was isolated and quantified by UV absorbance on a Nanodrop 2000c. TCR CDR3 regions were amplified from genomic DNA by multiplex PCR using the deep immunoSEQ assay. Extracted genomic DNA from each cell subset was distributed evenly across all wells of several immunoSEQ 96-well plates, and each plate was treated as a replicate. For sorted subsets, 200 ng of genomic DNA, equivalent to 25,000 to 35,000 T cell genomes, went into each replicate PCR. Purified libraries were quantified with a Qubit 3.0 fluorometer, sized on a Bioanalyzer 2100, and re-quantified with the KAPA Library Quantification kit. A separate single-read 150-cycle Illumina NextSeq 550 flow cell was used to sequence each immunoSEQ 96-well plate. The study's processing was this. Because the immunoSEQ output held only junctional sequences and lacked quality scores, the filtering could not match the filtering applied to full-length reads. Sequences were annotated with PyIR, a Python wrapper for IgBLAST v1.9, and V/J genes and CDR3 were assigned using IMGT germline references. Any read was removed if the V/J assignment was weak (E-value above 1e-6), the CDR3 was missing, or the read contained stop codons, out-of-frame junctions, or ambiguous translated residues. V3J clonotypes were defined as sequences sharing the same inferred V gene, J gene, and CDR3 amino acid sequence. Percentage overlap between repertoires was calculated by dividing the number of shared unique clonotypes by the size of the smaller repertoire. RTK rarefaction, the Chao1 estimator, and Recon v2.1 estimates of unobserved clonotypes were used to assess repertoire richness. Generation probabilities were computed with OLGA for all TCRbeta clonotypes obtained by the gDNA method from several donors. TCRdb took this table from immuneACCESS and kept in-frame rearrangements with V and J called. Such tables lack part of the clones; where checked against another copy, unresolved V genes explain under half of the gap, and the rest is unexplained. V and J calls and clone size come straight from that table; D and trimming were deduced from the DNA. For this sample there are some 2.1 million clones; approximately 94% appear just once. Of the sample, 0.9% to 1.3% falls within the top ten clones.

CDR1 and CDR2, looked up from the germline V gene (reference sequence), are SGHKS and YYEKEE. Inclusive of the bounding cysteine and phenylalanine, the CDR3 is 14 residues long. CDR3 DNA only is kept here, 42 bases in frame from base 1. V and J lose 2 bases and 2 bases, and a span of 11 bases separates them. For this clone: Its antigen is not yet known. No base quality values were provided; no much bigger clone lies one nucleotide off.

Here the chain combines TRBV5-5 and TRBJ2-7; no D gene can be assigned with confidence. The sequencing input was naive CD8+ T cells sorted from blood. This specimen's cell subset or site label, per the study, means: CD45RA+CCR7+. The clonotype originates from a man aged 18 to 29 in good health. The base sequence is TGTGCCAGCAGCTTCTCTCTCCTTCCCTACGAGCAGTACTTC. Protein translation: CASSFSLLPYEQYF.